One sample yielded the 6 T cell receptor beta chains listed below, sequenced in a study of T-cell reconstitution after alpha-beta-depleted transplantation in children. Unique molecular identifiers tagged the TCRbeta library. TCRdb re-called the PCR reads with MiXCR, one entry per CDR3 protein. The data show approximately 510,000 distinct CDR3 sequences, with around 16% seen just once and 2.5% to 3.5% held by the top ten. The material sequenced was PBMCs from the stem cell graft donor, taken from the stem cell graft. These receptors came from a human donor who donated a stem cell graft to a child with acute lymphoblastic leukemia.

In this sample, this clonotype turned up a few times. The chain is built from TRBV27 and TRBJ1-6, with D unresolved. Per germline, CDR1 MNHEY and CDR2 SMNVEV (reference sequence). The germline V and J ends were trimmed by 5 bases and 15 bases, with 11 bases remaining between them. There are 11 residues in the CDR3. For the CDR3, the DNA is TGTGCCAGCAGTGATGAGATAGTCCTCCACTTT. It translates to CASSDEIVLHF.

The V gene is TRBV19, the J gene TRBJ2-1; unclear D gene. CDR1 and CDR2 from the germline V gene are LNHDA and SQIVND (reference sequence). Trimming removed 6 bases from V and 6 bases from J, with 12 bases in between. The CDR3 is 13 amino acids. The CDR3 DNA reads as TGTGCCAGTAGCCCCGTATCCCGCAATGAGCAGTTCTTC. This translates into CASSPVSRNEQFF. Full variable domain (remainder filled in from reference TRBV19 and TRBJ2-1): DGGITQSPKYLFRKEGQNVTLSCEQNLNHDAMYWYRQDPGQGLRLIYYSQIVNDFQKGDIAEGYSVSREKKESFPLTVTSAQKNPTAFYLCASSPVSRNEQFFGPGTRLTVL.

In its sample, this clonotype was seen a few times. This sequence joins TRBV18 and TRBJ2-3, with 7 bases fitting TRBD2. The V and J ends lost 3 bases and 0 bases, in that order; junction bases with no gene match: 3. Germline loops: CDR1 KGHSH, CDR2 LQKENI. The CDR3 consists of 15 residues. The CDR3 DNA sequence: TGTGCCAGCTCACCCGCGGGAGCGAGCACAGATACGCAGTATTTT. It yields the protein CASSPAGASTDTQYF.

This clonotype was seen a handful of times. The rearrangement uses TRBV7-9 and TRBJ2-7; possibly TRBD2 for D (5 bases). The CDR3 is 16 residues long. Germline lookup yields CDR1 SEHNR and CDR2 FQNEAQ (reference sequence). Trimming stripped 5 bases from V and 4 bases from J, with 21 bases between. The chain's CDR3 is CASSPSGESAGYEQYF. For the CDR3, the DNA is TGTGCCAGCAGCCCGTCCGGGGAGAGCGCCGGGTACGAGCAGTACTTC.

The chain recombines TRBV15 with TRBJ2-2; possibly TRBD1 or TRBD2 for D (7 bases each). With 6 bases removed from V and 4 bases from J, the gap between germline ends came to 15 bases. CDR3 length: 15 residues. Germline V gives CDR1 LNHNV, CDR2 YYDKDF (reference sequence). The CDR3, as DNA: TGTGCCACCAGAAGAACAGGGGAGGGCACCGGGGAGCTGTTTTTT. Protein product: CATRRTGEGTGELFF.

The genes are TRBV29-1 and TRBJ1-1; D gene unclear. The germline V and J ends were trimmed by 0 bases and 5 bases, with 10 bases remaining between them. The CDR3 is made up of 13 amino acids. Germline V gene lookup returns CDR1 SQVTM and CDR2 ANQGSEA. The CDR3 loop reads CSVEDSHSTEAFF. Here the CDR3 DNA reads TGCAGCGTTGAAGATTCTCATTCAACTGAAGCTTTCTTT.